The 28 T cell receptor beta chains reported below all come from one sample, sequenced in a study of OX40 agonist ivuxolimab in advanced cancers. Profiling relied on immunoSEQ multiplex PCR, and the TCRdb table lists in-frame clones only, not all of them. The table lists 75,000 to 100,000 clones, about nine tenths of them singletons. This specimen was CD4+ or CD8+ T cells sorted from blood, taken in a trial of the OX40 agonist ivuxolimab. These receptor sequences come from an adult with an advanced solid tumor such as melanoma, head and neck, liver or kidney cancer.

This sequence joins TRBV19 and TRBJ1-5, with D perhaps matching TRBD1 (5 bases). This CDR3 region has 14 residues. CDR1 is LNHDA, CDR2 SQIVND, per germline (reference sequence). The V end lost 7 bases, the J end lost 2 bases, and 12 bases lay between the germline ends. The CDR3, as DNA: TGTGCCAGTAAAGCCGTAGGGGGCAATCAGCCCCAGCATTTT. Protein: CASKAVGGNQPQHF.

This clone was counted between two and nine times. V usage is TRBV4-2 and J usage is TRBJ2-1; D is possibly TRBD2 (5 bases). Deletions cut 2 bases from V and 6 bases from J, with 17 bases between. The CDR3 has 16 residues. The germline V gene encodes CDR1 LGHNA and CDR2 YNFKEQ. CDR3 sequence: CASSQSLLAPRNEQFF. The CDR3 DNA reads as TGTGCCAGCAGCCAAAGTTTGCTAGCTCCACGCAATGAGCAGTTCTTC.

The chain couples TRBV7-8 to TRBJ2-5; weak D call: TRBD2 (5 bases). The closer fit of TRBJ2-7 to the DNA end suggests the J call may be wrong. Germline-derived CDR1 and CDR2 are SGHVS and FQNEAQ. The CDR3 has 12 amino acids. The chain's CDR3 is CASSVDSSEQYF. DNA of the CDR3: TGTGCCAGCAGCGTGGACTCGTCCGAGCAGTACTTC.

The chain combines TRBV7-6 with TRBJ2-2; D gene unclear. The germline CDR1 and CDR2 sequences are SGHVS and FNYEAQ. This CDR3 spans 13 amino acids. Trimming stripped 3 bases from V and 6 bases from J, with 8 bases between. The CDR3 here is CASSLDLSGELFF. CDR3 nucleotide sequence: TGTGCCAGCAGCTTGGATCTTTCCGGGGAGCTGTTTTTT.

This clone has only one observation. The V and J genes are TRBV21-1 and TRBJ1-5; TRBD1, the table's D call, was not compared with the DNA. TRBV21-1 counts as a pseudogene. The CDR3 covers 17 residues. CDR3 region: CASSKALWQYSNQPQHF. CDR3 DNA sequence: TGTGCCAGCAGCAAAGCGCTTTGGCAGTATAGCAATCAGCCCCAGCATTTT.

This sequence joins TRBV7-6 and TRBJ2-3, with TRBD2 matching 7 bases. The V gene end was trimmed by 4 bases and the J gene end by 4 bases; junction bases not matched to a gene: 11. CDR3 size: 16 residues. The germline gives CDR1 SGHVS, CDR2 FNYEAQ. The CDR3 bases are TGTGCCAGCAGCTCCCCCAGAAGCGGGGAGCCAGATACGCAGTATTTT. Encoded protein: CASSSPRSGEPDTQYF.

The table lists this clone with a few counts. This specimen includes other DNA sequences encoding the same CDR3. The V and J genes are TRBV27 and TRBJ1-1, with D unresolved. The CDR3 length is 13 residues. The germline V gene has CDR1 MNHEY and CDR2 SMNVEV (reference sequence). V was clipped by 3 bases and J by 1 base, with 6 bases between them. Here the CDR3 reads CASSFRQNTEAFF. The DNA for the CDR3 is TGTGCCAGCAGTTTCCGGCAGAACACTGAAGCTTTCTTT.

The table lists this clone with a few counts. The gene calls are TRBV15 and TRBJ1-5, with a weak D call TRBD1 (6 bases). Germline lookup yields CDR1 LNHNV and CDR2 YYDKDF (reference sequence). Trimming pared 1 base from V and 2 bases from J, leaving 18 bases between. This CDR3 spans 18 amino acids. The DNA for the CDR3 is TGTGCCACCAGCAGAGGAGAGGGGGGCCTCTTGGGCAATCAGCCCCAGCATTTT. Encoded protein: CATSRGEGGLLGNQPQHF.

CDR3: CASSLGGGNEQFF. CDR3 nucleotides: TGTGCCAGCAGCTTAGGAGGCGGGAATGAGCAGTTCTTC. The V gene is TRBV11-2, the J gene TRBJ2-1, with a possible D match to TRBD2 (5 bases). This CDR3 region has 13 residues. Germline V gives CDR1 SGHAT, CDR2 FQNNGV. With 1 base removed from V and 7 bases from J, the gap between germline ends came to 8 bases.

The chain is built from TRBV30 and TRBJ1-5; a possible D gene is TRBD1 (6 bases). This CDR3 has 16 residues. CDR1 and CDR2 from the germline V gene are GTSNPN and SVGIG (reference sequence). V was clipped by 1 base and J by 8 bases, with 21 bases between them. The CDR3 protein is CAWSGREGRGSEPQHF. DNA of the CDR3: TGTGCCTGGAGTGGGAGGGAGGGAAGGGGGAGTGAGCCCCAGCATTTT.

The V gene is TRBV18, the J gene TRBJ2-5; the D call may be TRBD1 or TRBD2 (5 bases each). Trimming stripped 3 bases from V and 2 bases from J, with 19 bases between. The CDR3 runs 17 residues. The germline V gene encodes CDR1 KGHSH and CDR2 LQKENI. CDR3 in amino acids: CASSPQDTSAGQETQYF. CDR3 coding DNA: TGTGCCAGCTCACCGCAGGACACGTCGGCGGGTCAAGAGACCCAGTACTTC.

The sample holds one count of this clone. This chain links TRBV30 with TRBJ1-5; weak D call: TRBD1 (6 bases). V shed 0 bases and J shed 7 bases, with 16 bases lying between them. This CDR3 spans 15 amino acids. Germline V gives CDR1 GTSNPN, CDR2 SVGIG (reference sequence). The CDR3 DNA reads as TGTGCCTGGAGTGTACTATCAGGGGTCGGGCAGCCCCAGCATTTT. Amino acid sequence: CAWSVLSGVGQPQHF.

The CDR3 DNA reads as TGTGCCAGCAGCTCGCCCCGGGAGGTAAACTATGGCTACACCTTC. Protein sequence: CASSSPREVNYGYTF. The V call is TRBV5-4, the J call TRBJ1-2, with D unclear. The CDR3 has 15 amino acids. In germline, CDR1 is SGHNT, CDR2 YYREEE (reference sequence). Trimming took 3 bases from V and 2 from J, leaving 14 bases between them.

The rearrangement links TRBV30 to TRBJ2-7; D perhaps matches TRBD1 (6 bases). CDR1 and CDR2 from the germline V gene are GTSNPN and SVGIG (reference sequence). Between the trimmed V and J ends, which lost 1 base and 4 bases, there was a span of 14 bases. The CDR3 is 14 amino acids. Here the CDR3 DNA reads TGTGCCTGGAGTGCGGACAGAAAAAGTTACGAGCAGTACTTC. It is translated as CAWSADRKSYEQYF.

This chain connects TRBV6-6 to TRBJ2-2; TRBD1 or TRBD2 may be the D gene (5 bases each). V was shortened by 0 bases and J by 6 bases, with 8 bases between the two germline ends. CDR3 size: 14 residues. Germline loops: CDR1 MNHNY, CDR2 SVGAGI (reference sequence). This CDR3 is CASSYSGRAGELFF. As DNA, the CDR3 is TGTGCCAGCAGTTACTCGGGACGCGCCGGGGAGCTGTTTTTT.

The count of this clone is one. The rearrangement uses TRBV25-1 and TRBJ1-3; D possibly corresponds to TRBD1 (5 bases). The V and J ends lost 7 bases and 2 bases respectively, with 9 bases between them. The V gene's germline CDR1 is MGHDK and CDR2 SYGVNS. This CDR3 has 13 residues. The CDR3 loop is CASTREAGNTIYF. Written as DNA, the CDR3 is TGTGCCAGCACCAGGGAGGCTGGAAACACCATATATTTT.

The genes are TRBV9 and TRBJ1-1; D uncertain. CDR1 and CDR2 from the germline V gene are SGDLS and YYNGEE. With 0 bases removed from V and 7 bases from J, the gap between germline ends came to 13 bases. This CDR3 spans 14 amino acids. The CDR3 DNA reads TGTGCCAGCAGCGTAGCTGTCCCGGGGAGTGAAGCTTTCTTT. Translation gives CASSVAVPGSEAFF.

The chain couples TRBV11-3 to TRBJ1-1; possibly TRBD1 for D (5 bases). The CDR3 has 16 amino acids. V was cut by 1 base and J by 0 bases, with 12 bases left in between. In germline, CDR1 is SGHNT, CDR2 YENEEA. The CDR3 reads CASSLGGGIMNTEAFF. CDR3 DNA: TGTGCCAGCAGCTTAGGGGGGGGAATCATGAACACTGAAGCTTTCTTT.

In DNA, the CDR3 is TGTGCCAGCAGCTTGGGAGTTTTTATTAGGTCGAATACGCAGTATTTT. It specifies CASSLGVFIRSNTQYF. The rearrangement joins TRBV5-8 to TRBJ2-3; D is ambiguous. This CDR3 comprises 16 residues. Germline CDR1 SGHTS, CDR2 YDEGEE. Trimming shortened V by 0 bases and J by 7 bases, and 18 bases separated the two germline ends.

The gene calls are TRBV30 and TRBJ1-2; D is ambiguous. Trimming removed 4 bases from V and 6 bases from J, with 12 bases in between. Germline V gives CDR1 GTSNPN, CDR2 SVGIG (reference sequence). This CDR3 has 12 amino acids. CDR3 bases: TGTGCCTGGATGACGGGCGGGGATGGCTACACCTTC. It specifies CAWMTGGDGYTF. The whole variable domain, filled in from reference TRBV30 and TRBJ1-2, reads SQTIHQWPATLVQPVGSPLSLECTVEGTSNPNLYWYRQAAGRGLQLLFYSVGIGQISSEVPQNLSASRPQDRQFILSSKKLLLSDSGFYLCAWMTGGDGYTFGSGTRLTVV.

The gene calls are TRBV13 and TRBJ2-2; no clear D gene. Trimming left V 7 bases short and J 2 bases short, with 17 bases between. CDR1 is PRHDT and CDR2 is FYEKMQ in the germline V gene (reference sequence). The CDR3 is 16 amino acids. CDR3 region: CASTPDIITNTGELFF. The CDR3 DNA reads TGTGCCAGCACCCCTGACATCATTACTAACACCGGGGAGCTGTTTTTT.

The J gene is TRBJ2-2, the V gene TRBV5-1; D is possibly TRBD2 (6 bases). The CDR3 runs to 16 residues. The V and J ends lost 1 base and 1 base respectively, with 11 bases between them. Germline V gene sequence: CDR1 SGHRS, CDR2 YFSETQ. CDR3 residues: CASSLYPAGNTGELFF. The CDR3 nucleotides are TGCGCCAGCAGCTTGTACCCAGCGGGGAACACCGGGGAGCTGTTTTTT.

V is TRBV6-1 and J is TRBJ2-1; D assignment may be TRBD1 or TRBD2 (5 bases each). The length of the CDR3 is 14 residues. V lost 6 bases and J lost 9, with 18 bases in between. Per the germline V gene, CDR1 is MNHNS and CDR2 is SASEGT. The CDR3 DNA sequence: TGTGCCAGCAGCTTAACTAGAACGGGGACTGAGCAGTTCTTC. Its protein is CASSLTRTGTEQFF.

The chain uses TRBV7-2 and TRBJ2-7; D remains ambiguous. V was pared by 3 bases and J by 3 bases, with 3 bases between. There are 11 residues in the CDR3. Germline assignment: CDR1 SGHTA and CDR2 FQGNSA. CDR3 residues: CASSLSYEQYF. The CDR3 DNA reads TGTGCCAGCAGCTTGAGCTACGAGCAGTACTTC. Based on the CDR3 plus reference TRBV7-2 and TRBJ2-7, the full variable domain is GAGVSQSPSNKVTEKGKDVELRCDPISGHTALYWYRQSLGQGLEFLIYFQGNSAPDKSGLPSDRFSAERTGGSVSTLTIQRTQQEDSAVYLCASSLSYEQYFGPGTRLTVT.

The V gene is TRBV7-8, the J gene TRBJ2-5; D may be TRBD2 (5 bases). Germline V gene lookup returns CDR1 SGHVS and CDR2 FQNEAQ. The CDR3 is made up of 17 amino acids. Trimming removed 5 bases at V and 5 bases at J, with 24 bases between. The CDR3 loop is CASSNRLGEGRSETQYF. As DNA, the CDR3 is TGTGCCAGCAGCAACCGCCTGGGTGAAGGGAGAAGCGAGACCCAGTACTTC.

The chain links TRBV29-1 to TRBJ2-7, with TRBD2 matching over 12 bases. The germline V gene has CDR1 SQVTM and CDR2 ANQGSEA. V trimming: 5 bases; J trimming: 1 base; junction bases outside the gene matches: 9. The CDR3 is 16 amino acids. This CDR3 is CSVQTSGRTSSYEQYF. Written as DNA, the CDR3 is TGCAGCGTTCAAACTAGCGGGAGGACCTCATCCTACGAGCAGTACTTC.

CDR3 region: CASSSKQEGDNYGYTF. Here the CDR3 DNA reads TGTGCCAGCAGCTCTAAACAGGAAGGAGATAACTATGGCTACACCTTC. The chain employs TRBV5-5 and TRBJ1-2; weak D call: TRBD1 (5 bases). The CDR3 covers 16 residues. Trimming pared 3 bases from V and 1 base from J, leaving 16 bases between. The germline gives CDR1 SGHKS, CDR2 YYEKEE (reference sequence). The full variable domain, completed using reference TRBV5-5 and TRBJ1-2, is DAGVTQSPTHLIKTRGQQVTLRCSPISGHKSVSWYQQVLGQGPQFIFQYYEKEERGRGNFPDRFSARQFPNYSSELNVNALLLGDSALYLCASSSKQEGDNYGYTFGSGTRLTVV.

The V and J genes are TRBV30 and TRBJ2-2; tentative D call: TRBD1 (5 bases). V was shortened by 8 bases and J by 1 base, with 8 bases between the two germline ends. Per germline, CDR1 GTSNPN and CDR2 SVGIG (reference sequence). The CDR3 sequence is 12 residues long. The CDR3 DNA follows: TGTGCCCGCCAGGGGAACACCGGGGAGCTGTTTTTT. Translated, it gives CARQGNTGELFF.